A single TCR beta chain is shown here with its context. This specimen comes from a study of blood T cell repertoires in COVID-19. Study as a whole: Samples came from the United States, Italy and Spain, spanning acute and convalescent COVID-19.

Assignments of participants to cohorts depended upon their own reported clinical history. This CDR3 has 13 amino acids. The V gene end was trimmed by 8 bases and the J gene end by 8 bases; junction bases not matched to a gene: 10. Original analysis: Amplification of reference gene primers provided the estimated nucleated cell counts. Libraries were prepared by immunoSEQ multiplex PCR; TCRdb keeps only in-frame clonotypes and omits some of them. Clone size and the V and J calls come from that table; the DNA yielded D and trimming. Here the sample spans 350,000 to 400,000 clones, 85% to 90% being singletons.

Sequenced input: PBMCs or T cells enriched from blood (not recorded which). V usage is TRBV12-3 or TRBV12-4 and J usage is TRBJ1-2, with 8 bases lining up with TRBD1. The clonotype was recovered from a woman aged 18-30 years who had recovered from COVID-19. This CDR3 reads CASAFSDRGGYTF. The CDR3 bases are TGTGCCAGCGCCTTCTCAGACAGGGGAGGCTACACCTTC.